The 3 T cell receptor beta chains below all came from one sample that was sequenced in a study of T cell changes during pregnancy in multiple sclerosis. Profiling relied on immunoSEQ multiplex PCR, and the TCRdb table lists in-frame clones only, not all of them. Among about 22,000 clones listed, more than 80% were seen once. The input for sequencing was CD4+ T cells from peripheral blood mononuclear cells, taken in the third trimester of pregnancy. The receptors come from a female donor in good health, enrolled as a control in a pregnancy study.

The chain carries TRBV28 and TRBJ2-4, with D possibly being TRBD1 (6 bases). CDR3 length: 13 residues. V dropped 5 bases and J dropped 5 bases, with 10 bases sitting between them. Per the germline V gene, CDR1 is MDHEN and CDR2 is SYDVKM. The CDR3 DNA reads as TGTGCCAGCAGTGAAGGGGGACAAAACATTCAGTACTTC. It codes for CASSEGGQNIQYF.

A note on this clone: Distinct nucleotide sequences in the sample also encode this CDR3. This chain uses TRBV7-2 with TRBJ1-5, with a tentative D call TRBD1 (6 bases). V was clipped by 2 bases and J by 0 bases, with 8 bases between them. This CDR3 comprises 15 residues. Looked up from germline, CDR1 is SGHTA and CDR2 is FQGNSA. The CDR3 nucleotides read TGTGCCAGCAGCTTAACACAGGGTAGCAATCAGCCCCAGCATTTT. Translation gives CASSLTQGSNQPQHF.

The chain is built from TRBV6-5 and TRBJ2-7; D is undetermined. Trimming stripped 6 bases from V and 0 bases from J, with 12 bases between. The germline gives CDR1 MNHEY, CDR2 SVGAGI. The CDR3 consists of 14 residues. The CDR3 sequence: CASSAGLSSYEQYF. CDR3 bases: TGTGCCAGCAGCGCAGGCCTTAGCTCCTACGAGCAGTACTTC.